What follows are 14 T cell receptor beta chains derived from one specimen sequenced in a study of blood T cells in healthy people across ages. The use of a sample-barcoded 5' primer and a J-beta primer mix characterized a second PCR of 7 to 11 cycles. TCRdb recomputed calls from the 5' RACE reads with MiXCR, one row per CDR3 protein. The sample records 700,000 or so distinct CDR3 sequences, 20% to 25% being singletons. The sequencing sample was made of blood. These receptors all come from a man between 70 and 80 years old in good health.

In this sample, this clonotype turned up a few times. This chain joins TRBV20-1 and TRBJ2-4; TRBD1 is a possible D gene (5 bases). Germline values: CDR1 DFQATT, CDR2 SNEGSKA (reference sequence). There are 10 residues in the CDR3. The germline V and J ends were trimmed by 6 bases and 12 bases, with 12 bases remaining between them. CDR3 sequence reads: CSARVQNQYF. CDR3 nucleotide sequence: TGCAGTGCCAGGGTGCAGAATCAGTACTTC.

This rearrangement joins TRBV25-1 to TRBJ1-5; D perhaps matches TRBD1 (6 bases). Trimming took off 4 bases at V and 2 bases at J, with 9 bases between the two ends. The CDR3 is 14 amino acids. CDR1 and CDR2 from the germline V gene are MGHDK and SYGVNS. CDR3 residues: CASSARQGNQPQHF. The CDR3 coding sequence is TGTGCCAGCAGTGCCCGACAGGGCAATCAGCCCCAGCATTTT.

This clonotype was observed a few times. The rearrangement joins TRBV5-1 to TRBJ2-2; a possible D gene is TRBD1 (6 bases). The germline CDR1 and CDR2 sequences are SGHRS and YFSETQ. The CDR3 consists of 15 residues. Trimming stripped 2 bases from V and 4 bases from J, with 12 bases between. The CDR3 nucleotides read TGCGCCAGCAGCTTCACGGGACAATTCACCGGGGAGCTGTTTTTT. This translates into CASSFTGQFTGELFF.

V is TRBV28 and J is TRBJ1-5, with a possible D match to TRBD1 (5 bases). V was shortened by 7 bases and J by 8 bases, with 15 bases between the two germline ends. The CDR3 has 13 amino acids. In germline, CDR1 is MDHEN, CDR2 SYDVKM. CDR3 loop: CASNQGAQEPQHF. The CDR3 nucleotides read TGTGCCAGCAACCAAGGGGCCCAAGAGCCCCAGCATTTT.

This clonotype was detected ten times or more. This chain links TRBV13 with TRBJ2-7, with 8 bases identical to TRBD1. The V gene's germline CDR1 is PRHDT and CDR2 FYEKMQ (reference sequence). This CDR3 region has 12 residues. V was pared by 5 bases and J by 6 bases, with 3 bases of the junction left unmatched. CDR3 protein: CASSRTGREQYF. The CDR3 bases are TGTGCCAGCAGCCGGACAGGGCGCGAGCAGTACTTC.

This clonotype appeared once. The rearrangement links TRBV6-5 to TRBJ2-7; 11 nucleotides align to TRBD2. The CDR3 covers 17 residues. After removal of 2 bases from V and 4 bases from J, the junction contained 10 bases not matched to a gene. Germline V gene sequence: CDR1 MNHEY, CDR2 SVGAGI. CDR3 residues: CASSYAPSGRRVYEQYV. DNA for the CDR3: TGTGCCAGCAGTTACGCCCCTAGCGGGAGGAGGGTATACGAGCAGTACGTC.

This clonotype has just a few counts. CDR3 bases: TGTGCCAGCAGTTTTCTAGCGGGGGACTTGCTGGATACGCAGTATTTT. Translating it yields CASSFLAGDLLDTQYF. The V call is TRBV12-3 or TRBV12-4, the J call TRBJ2-3, with 10 bases identical to TRBD2. The J segment lost 6 bases and the V segment lost 3 bases, leaving 9 bases of the junction unmatched. The CDR3 totals 16 residues.

This clonotype was picked up a small number of times. The chain employs TRBV5-1 and TRBJ2-5, with D maybe TRBD2 (5 bases). Germline V lookup: CDR1 SGHRS, CDR2 YFSETQ. CDR3 length: 14 amino acids. Trimming left V 4 bases short and J 4 bases short, with 14 bases between. The CDR3 is CASSSGGPGETQYF. CDR3 bases: TGCGCCAGCAGCAGCGGAGGCCCTGGAGAGACCCAGTACTTC.

The rearrangement uses TRBV28 and TRBJ1-1; D call uncertain. V was clipped by 6 bases and J by 13 bases, with 18 bases between them. The CDR3 contains 12 residues. Per germline, CDR1 MDHEN and CDR2 SYDVKM. CDR3 nucleotide sequence: TGTGCCAGCAGCCCCCTCCTGCGAGCAGTTTTCTTT. Its protein is CASSPLLRAVFF.

The sample holds a few counts of this clonotype. The V call is TRBV7-2, the J call TRBJ2-3; D call uncertain. The CDR3 totals 15 residues. Trimming removed 4 bases at V and 0 bases at J, with 11 bases between. Germline assignment: CDR1 SGHTA and CDR2 FQGNSA. CDR3 nucleotides: TGTGCCAGCAGCTCGACCCCCACTAGCACAGATACGCAGTATTTT. Its translation: CASSSTPTSTDTQYF.

This chain joins TRBV7-2 and TRBJ2-3, with no clear D. The CDR3 covers 14 residues. Per germline, CDR1 SGHTA and CDR2 FQGNSA. V lost 3 bases and J lost 2, with 9 bases in between. Here the CDR3 DNA reads TGTGCCAGCAGCTTTAGTCGCGCCACAGATACGCAGTATTTT. The encoded protein is CASSFSRATDTQYF.

The rearrangement joins TRBV12-3 or TRBV12-4 to TRBJ2-3, with 8 bases identical to TRBD2. The CDR3 extends over 17 amino acids. After removal of 8 bases from V and 0 bases from J, the junction contained 13 bases not matched to a gene. CDR3 sequence (DNA): TGTGCCAGCGGAAGACGGGAGGGAGCTACTAGCACAGATACGCAGTATTTT. Its translation: CASGRREGATSTDTQYF.

This clonotype was detected a few times. The V call is TRBV28, the J call TRBJ2-5; TRBD1 is a possible D gene (6 bases). The DNA end is a closer match to TRBJ2-7, so the J assignment may be wrong. CDR3 size: 14 residues. Germline lookup yields CDR1 MDHEN and CDR2 SYDVKM. CDR3 DNA sequence: TGTGCCAGCAGTTCCCCCGACAGGCCCTACGAGCAGTACTTC. Residues: CASSSPDRPYEQYF.

This clonotype was counted only a few times. CDR3 sequence reads: CASSSGGLVQDTQYF. The CDR3 DNA reads TGTGCCAGCAGCTCGGGGGGACTAGTACAAGATACGCAGTATTTT. The chain carries TRBV7-9 and TRBJ2-3; 8 bases fit TRBD2. CDR1 is SEHNR and CDR2 is FQNEAQ in the germline V gene (reference sequence). Losses at the gene ends were 4 bases for V and 5 bases for J; bases not matched to a gene: 8. The CDR3 extends over 15 amino acids.